This T cell receptor beta chain was captured by sequencing in a study of OX40 agonist ivuxolimab in advanced cancers. At the level of the study: Dose-escalation patients had hepatocellular carcinoma, melanoma, renal cell or head and neck cancer. Study conclusions and caveats: Antigen specificity of clonally expanded peripheral T cells was not established.

Sequenced by immunoSEQ multiplex PCR; TCRdb stores in-frame clones only, minus some. The table has 45,000 to 60,000 clones, 75% to 85% seen once; the top ten hold 3% to 3.5%. With regard to this clone: Antigen unknown.

Germline lookup yields CDR1 WNHNN and CDR2 SYGVQD (reference sequence). The CDR3 sequence is 18 residues long. V was shortened by 0 bases and J by 0 bases, with 17 bases between the two germline ends. With autoimmune disease history or systemic immunosuppression, patients were excluded. This TCR was sampled from an adult with an advanced solid tumor such as melanoma, head and neck, liver or kidney cancer. Source: CD4+ or CD8+ T cells sorted from blood, taken in a trial of the OX40 agonist ivuxolimab. The chain couples TRBV10-1 to TRBJ1-1; D remains unclear. The CDR3 DNA sequence: TGCGCCAGCAGTGAGTCGGGATATTGGACGAAAATGAACACTGAAGCTTTCTTT. Its protein is CASSESGYWTKMNTEAFF.